The clone carrying this T cell receptor (beta chain) was observed once. Its specificity is unknown. CDR3 size: 20 residues. CDR1 is SGHTA and CDR2 is FQGNSA in the germline V gene. The ends lost 0 bases at V and 1 base at J; junction bases unmatched: 10. Method: immunoSEQ multiplex PCR; TCRdb's copy keeps in-frame clones and lacks some. The sample lists just under 45,000 clones, about 94% seen once, with roughly 2% in the top ten. Adolescents were screened for latent TB by skin test and IGRA. The record originates from a study of T cells in tuberculosis. Across the whole study: In South Africa, adults with active tuberculosis were compared with IGRA-negative and latently infected IGRA-positive adolescents.

General study results and limits: Smaller distances to GMM-specific TCRs suggested their expansion in active tuberculosis.

This chain connects TRBV7-2 to TRBJ2-3, with 13 nucleotides matching TRBD2. Sequencing input: PBMCs. This receptor was identified in a donor aged 10 to 29 with latent tuberculosis or without tuberculosis infection. Some clones in this sample may be carry-over from other donors' samples. DNA of the CDR3: TGTGCCAGCAGCTTAGCGGTGAGACTAGCGGGAGGTTTTGGCACAGATACGCAGTATTTT. This gives the protein CASSLAVRLAGGFGTDTQYF. Based on the CDR3 plus reference TRBV7-2 and TRBJ2-3, the full variable domain is GAGVSQSPSNKVTEKGKDVELRCDPISGHTALYWYRQSLGQGLEFLIYFQGNSAPDKSGLPSDRFSAERTGGSVSTLTIQRTQQEDSAVYLCASSLAVRLAGGFGTDTQYFGPGTRLTVL.